These 11 T cell receptor beta chains were sequenced from one sample in a study of cytomegalovirus exposure and HLA in healthy donors. The PCR ran on 60 Vbeta and 13 Jbeta primers. Libraries were prepared by immunoSEQ multiplex PCR; TCRdb keeps only in-frame clonotypes and omits some of them. The top ten hold less than 2% of the sample, which has about 160,000 clones, approximately 75% seen once. Sequencing used PBMCs. Every receptor here comes from a young woman in good health and CMV-seronegative.

This chain uses TRBV5-4 with TRBJ2-7; 9 nucleotides align to TRBD2. Germline V gene data show CDR1 as SGHNT and CDR2 as YYREEE (reference sequence). CDR3 length: 13 amino acids. V lost 2 bases to trimming and J lost 12 bases; unmatched junction nucleotides: 9. The CDR3 is CASSFSGSGDLYF. The CDR3 DNA is TGTGCCAGCAGCTTTAGCGGGAGCGGTGATCTGTACTTC.

V gene TRBV2 combines with J gene TRBJ2-7; perhaps TRBD1 as D (6 bases). CDR1 SNHLY and CDR2 FYNNEI come from the germline V gene. The V end was cut by 7 bases, the J end by 4 bases, with 14 bases between. This CDR3 has 13 residues. CDR3 bases: TGTGCCAGCACCTCACAAACAGGGTACGAGCAGTACTTC. The encoded protein is CASTSQTGYEQYF.

This clone was counted between two and nine times. The V and J genes are TRBV2 and TRBJ1-6; D call uncertain. Germline V gene data show CDR1 as SNHLY and CDR2 as FYNNEI. V lost 6 bases to trimming and J lost 0 bases, with 9 bases between them. The CDR3 totals 15 residues. CDR3 DNA: TGTGCCAGCAGCAGACTAAGCTCCTATAATTCACCCCTCCACTTT. Translating it yields CASSRLSSYNSPLHF.

CDR3 in amino acids: CASSSRTGEQFF. The CDR3 nucleotides read TGTGCCAGCAGTTCCAGGACTGGTGAGCAGTTCTTC. The V and J genes are TRBV27 and TRBJ2-1; perhaps TRBD2 as D (5 bases). The V end lost 4 bases, the J end lost 9 bases, and 10 bases lay between the germline ends. The length of the CDR3 is 12 residues. Germline assignment: CDR1 MNHEY and CDR2 SMNVEV (reference sequence).

The chain combines TRBV5-4 with TRBJ1-1, with a weak D call TRBD1 (5 bases). The CDR3 has 13 amino acids. Trimming pared 7 bases from V and 1 base from J, leaving 11 bases between. The V gene's germline CDR1 is SGHNT and CDR2 YYREEE (reference sequence). The CDR3 DNA follows: TGTGCCAGCCAGGGATCCCCGAACACTGAAGCTTTCTTT. This translates into CASQGSPNTEAFF.

The chain employs TRBV7-3 and TRBJ2-6; 7 bases fit TRBD1. The CDR3 sequence is 19 residues long. In germline, CDR1 is SGHTA, CDR2 FQGTGA. J was trimmed by 0 bases and V by 5 bases; bases with no gene match: 13. CDR3: CASSPSGTVPLSGANVLTF. The CDR3 nucleotides read TGTGCCAGCAGCCCCTCCGGGACAGTGCCCCTCTCTGGGGCCAACGTCCTGACTTTC.

The rearrangement uses TRBV6-5 and TRBJ1-5, with 10 bases fitting TRBD1. J gave up 4 bases and V 8 bases, and 5 bases lay outside the gene matches. The CDR3 consists of 14 residues. The V gene's germline CDR1 is MNHEY and CDR2 SVGAGI. This CDR3 reads CASWSGQGNQPQHF. CDR3 in DNA: TGTGCCAGCTGGTCGGGACAGGGGAATCAGCCCCAGCATTTT.

The V call is TRBV15, the J call TRBJ1-4; D call uncertain. The length of the CDR3 is 14 residues. V gave up 1 base and J gave up 6 bases, with 9 bases separating them. Germline V CDR1 and CDR2: LNHNV, YYDKDF (reference sequence). In DNA, the CDR3 is TGTGCCACCAGCAGAGGGCCGAAAGATGAAAAACTGTTTTTT. Amino acids: CATSRGPKDEKLFF.

V is TRBV29-1 and J is TRBJ1-2, with D possibly being TRBD1 (6 bases). CDR3 length: 13 amino acids. Trimming removed 7 bases from V and 0 bases from J, with 12 bases in between. Germline V lookup: CDR1 SQVTM, CDR2 ANQGSEA. The CDR3 DNA sequence: TGCAGCGCCGGACAGAATTCTAACTATGGCTACACCTTC. This encodes CSAGQNSNYGYTF. Combining the CDR3 with reference TRBV29-1 and TRBJ1-2 gives the whole variable domain SAVISQKPSRDICQRGTSLTIQCQVDSQVTMMFWYRQQPGQSLTLIATANQGSEATYESGFVIDKFPISRPNLTFSTLTVSNMSPEDSSIYLCSAGQNSNYGYTFGSGTRLTVV.

V is TRBV28 and J is TRBJ1-5; 10 bases align to TRBD1. The V and J ends lost 5 bases and 6 bases, in that order; junction bases with no gene match: 7. The CDR3 has 15 residues. Germline lookup yields CDR1 MDHEN and CDR2 SYDVKM. The CDR3 here is CASSPGQGSSQPQHF. The CDR3 coding sequence is TGTGCCAGCAGTCCGGGACAGGGGAGTAGTCAGCCCCAGCATTTT.

V usage is TRBV7-6 and J usage is TRBJ2-3, with 7 bases identical to TRBD1. The junction had 7 bases not matched to a gene; V was cut back by 2 bases and J by 2 bases. CDR3 size: 16 residues. Germline-derived CDR1 and CDR2 are SGHVS and FNYEAQ. For the CDR3, the DNA is TGTGCCAGCAGCTTAAGGCCGGGACAGAACACAGATACGCAGTATTTT. Its protein product is CASSLRPGQNTDTQYF. The full variable domain, in which reference TRBV7-6 and TRBJ2-3 provide the parts outside the CDR3, is GAGVSQSPRYKVTKRGQDVALRCDPISGHVSLYWYRQALGQGPEFLTYFNYEAQQDKSGLPNDRFSAERPEGSISTLTIQRTEQRDSAMYRCASSLRPGQNTDTQYFGPGTRLTVL.